This entry concerns a single T cell receptor beta chain. The data belong to a study of T cells expressing NK-cell markers. Study details: One of eight sequenced donors was HCMV-seronegative; the other seven were seropositive.

TCRdb re-called the 5' RACE reads and catalogs CDR3 proteins one per entry, DNA excluded. Its clone listing holds roughly 110,000 distinct CDR3 sequences. In germline, CDR1 is MNHEY, CDR2 SVGEGT. CDR3 length: 16 amino acids. The sequenced sample was blood T cells: a sorted CD56 or NKG2C T cell subset, CD4+ or CD8+ T cells, or bulk PBMC T cells (not recorded which). This chain joins TRBV6-2 or TRBV6-3 and TRBJ1-1; the TRBD1 assignment by TCRdb is unverifiable without DNA. The TCR was taken from a woman between 18 and 70 years old in good health. The CDR3 sequence: CASSYYGIPGGTEAFF.